This T cell receptor beta chain was identified during a study of blood T cells in healthy people across ages. Study observations and caveats: Since the PBMCs were unsorted, naive and antigen-experienced cells could not be conclusively compared.

Concerning this clonotype: No antigen is known for it.

For the second PCR, which ran for 7 to 11 cycles, a sample-barcoded 5' primer and a J-beta primer mix were used. TCRdb independently ran MiXCR on the 5' RACE reads; one entry per CDR3 protein. The data show about 1.4 million distinct CDR3 sequences, with approximately 59% seen just once and over 6.5% held by the top ten. CDR3 length: 17 amino acids. Germline-derived CDR1 and CDR2 are SNHLY and FYNNEI. J lost 2 bases, V lost 2 bases, and 6 bases had no gene match. Sequencing was carried out using blood. This receptor was identified in a man aged 18 to 29 in good health. The V and J genes are TRBV2 and TRBJ2-3; 11 positions agree with TRBD1. The CDR3 loop reads CASSEPRGQGVTDTQYF. CDR3 nucleotides: TGTGCCAGCAGTGAACCCCGGGGACAGGGGGTCACAGATACGCAGTATTTT.